This T cell receptor beta chain was observed in a study of monozygotic twins with inflammatory bowel disease. The TCR libraries each used total RNA (around 3,800 ng per library). TCRdb reprocessed the 5' RACE reads and keeps a single row for each CDR3 protein, giving no DNA. This listing includes approximately 150,000 distinct CDR3 sequences. CDR3 length: 15 residues. Germline V lookup: CDR1 DFQATT, CDR2 SNEGSKA (reference sequence). Points from the study as a whole: IBD patients displayed reduced TCRbeta diversity (inverse Simpson) when set against healthy co-twins.

Worth noting for this clonotype: Its antigen is not identified.

The receptor was isolated from a human donor with ulcerative colitis or Crohn's disease, or a healthy co-twin of an affected twin (not recorded which). This chain connects TRBV20-1 to TRBJ2-1; the TCRdb call, TRBD2, lacks DNA for checking. Sequenced material: blood. Here the CDR3 reads CSARSGGGSYNEQFF.